This T cell receptor beta chain is from a study of identical twins. J lost 4 bases, V lost 1 base, and 9 bases had no gene match. The germline gives CDR1 DFQATT, CDR2 SNEGSKA (reference sequence). The CDR3 has 16 amino acids. Study-wide results and caveats: In zero-insertion analyses, partial confounding could arise from invariant MAIT and iNKT cells. Abundant cord blood beta clonotypes carried fewer insertions; memory repertoires showed none.

Of note for this clonotype: Its antigen is unidentified.

cDNA molecules carried unique molecular identifiers, and template switching added a universal primer site. TCRdb analysed the 5' RACE reads with MiXCR anew, one entry per CDR3 protein. The data show 420,000 or so distinct CDR3 sequences, about 18% seen once. The receptor was isolated from a man in his fifties or sixties in good health. The chain combines TRBV20-1 with TRBJ2-7, with 11 bases identical to TRBD1. Sequencing was performed on naive T cells sorted from blood. DNA of the CDR3: TGCAGTGCTAGAGCGGTATTTGGACAGGGGGCTTACGAGCAGTACTTC. Translated, it gives CSARAVFGQGAYEQYF.